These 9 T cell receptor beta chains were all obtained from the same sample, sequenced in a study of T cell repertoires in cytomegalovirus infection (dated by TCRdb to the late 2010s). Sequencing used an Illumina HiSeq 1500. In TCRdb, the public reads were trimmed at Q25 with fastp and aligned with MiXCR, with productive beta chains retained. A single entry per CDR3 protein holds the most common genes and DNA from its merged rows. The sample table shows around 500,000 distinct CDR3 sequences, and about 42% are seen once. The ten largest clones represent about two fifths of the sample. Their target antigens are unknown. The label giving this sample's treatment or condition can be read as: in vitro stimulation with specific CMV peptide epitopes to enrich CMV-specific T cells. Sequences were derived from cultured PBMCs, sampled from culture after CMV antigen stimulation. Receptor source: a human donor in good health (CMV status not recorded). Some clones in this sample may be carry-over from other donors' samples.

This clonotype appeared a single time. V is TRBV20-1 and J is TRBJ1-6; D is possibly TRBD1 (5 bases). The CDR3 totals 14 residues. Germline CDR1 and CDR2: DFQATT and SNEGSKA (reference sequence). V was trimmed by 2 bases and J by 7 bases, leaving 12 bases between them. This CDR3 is CSARWGRGNSPLHF. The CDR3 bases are TGCAGTGCTAGATGGGGACGGGGCAATTCACCCCTCCACTTT.

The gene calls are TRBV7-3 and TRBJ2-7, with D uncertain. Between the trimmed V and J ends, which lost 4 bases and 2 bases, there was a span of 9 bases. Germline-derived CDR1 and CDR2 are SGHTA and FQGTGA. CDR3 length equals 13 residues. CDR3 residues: CASSSVVTYEQYF. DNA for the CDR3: TGTGCCAGCAGCTCTGTGGTGACCTACGAGCAGTACTTC.

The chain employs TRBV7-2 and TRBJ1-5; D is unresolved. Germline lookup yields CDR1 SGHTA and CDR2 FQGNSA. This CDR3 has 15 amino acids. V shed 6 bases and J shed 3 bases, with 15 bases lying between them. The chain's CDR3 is CASSQVRPDNQPQHF. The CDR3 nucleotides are TGTGCCAGCAGTCAGGTTAGACCCGACAATCAGCCCCAGCATTTT.

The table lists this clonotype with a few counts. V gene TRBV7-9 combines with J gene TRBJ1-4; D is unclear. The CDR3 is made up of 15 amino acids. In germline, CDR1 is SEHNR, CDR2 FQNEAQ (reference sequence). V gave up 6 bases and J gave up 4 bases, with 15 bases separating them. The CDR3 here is CASSPSGGLNEKLFF. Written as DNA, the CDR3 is TGTGCCAGCAGTCCTAGCGGTGGTCTTAATGAAAAACTGTTTTTT.

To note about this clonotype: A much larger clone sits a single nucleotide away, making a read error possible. Here the CDR3 reads CASSTYSGGRSYAQYF. The CDR3 DNA is TGTGCCAGCAGCACCTATAGCGGGGGCCGCTCCTACGCGCAGTACTTC. The chain carries TRBV7-2 and TRBJ2-7; 9 bases agree with TRBD2. There are 16 residues in the CDR3. Germline loops: CDR1 SGHTA, CDR2 FQGNSA.

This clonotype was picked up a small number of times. The CDR3 is CATSRVPGHTNEKLFF. For the CDR3, the DNA is TGTGCCACCAGCAGAGTCCCGGGACACACTAATGAAAAACTGTTTTTT. This chain joins TRBV15 and TRBJ1-4; D possibly corresponds to TRBD1 (6 bases). The ends were cut back, 1 base at V and 2 bases at J, with 11 bases in the middle. The CDR3 contains 16 residues. Germline CDR1 reads LNHNV; CDR2 reads YYDKDF (reference sequence).

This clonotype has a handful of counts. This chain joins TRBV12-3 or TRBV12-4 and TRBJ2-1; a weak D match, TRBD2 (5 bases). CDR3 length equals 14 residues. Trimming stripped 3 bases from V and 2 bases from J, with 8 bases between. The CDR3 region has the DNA TGTGCCAGCAGTTTGAGGGTAGCCTACAATGAGCAGTTCTTC. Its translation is CASSLRVAYNEQFF.

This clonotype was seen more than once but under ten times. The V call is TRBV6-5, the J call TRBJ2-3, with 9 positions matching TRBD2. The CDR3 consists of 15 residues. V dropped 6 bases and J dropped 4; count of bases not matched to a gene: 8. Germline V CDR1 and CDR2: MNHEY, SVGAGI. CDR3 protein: CASRKRAGGADTQYF. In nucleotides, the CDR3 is TGTGCCAGCAGAAAACGGGCGGGAGGGGCAGATACGCAGTATTTT.

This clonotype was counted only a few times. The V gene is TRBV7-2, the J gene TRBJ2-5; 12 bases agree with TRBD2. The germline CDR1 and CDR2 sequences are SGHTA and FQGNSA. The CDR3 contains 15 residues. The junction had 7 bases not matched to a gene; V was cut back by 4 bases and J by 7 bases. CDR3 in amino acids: CASSYRLAGAGTQYF. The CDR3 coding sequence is TGTGCCAGCAGCTACCGACTAGCGGGGGCCGGGACCCAGTACTTC.